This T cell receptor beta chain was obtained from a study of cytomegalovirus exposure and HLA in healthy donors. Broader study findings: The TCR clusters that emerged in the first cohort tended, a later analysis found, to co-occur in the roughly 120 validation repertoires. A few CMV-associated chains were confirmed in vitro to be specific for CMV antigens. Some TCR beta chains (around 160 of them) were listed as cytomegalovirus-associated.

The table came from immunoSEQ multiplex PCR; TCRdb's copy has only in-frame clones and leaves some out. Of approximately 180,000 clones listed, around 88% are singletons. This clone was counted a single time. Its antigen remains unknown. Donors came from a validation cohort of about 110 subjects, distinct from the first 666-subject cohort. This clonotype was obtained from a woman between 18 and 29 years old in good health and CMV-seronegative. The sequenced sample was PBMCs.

CDR3 sequence reads: CASSRNSGTAYNEQFF. As DNA, the CDR3 is TGCGCCAGCAGCCGGAATAGCGGAACAGCCTACAATGAGCAGTTCTTC. V usage is TRBV10-1 and J usage is TRBJ2-1, with D possibly being TRBD2 (6 bases). V shed 6 bases and J shed 2 bases, with 17 bases lying between them. Looked up from germline, CDR1 is WNHNN and CDR2 is SYGVQD (reference sequence). This CDR3 region has 16 residues.